The entry below describes one T cell receptor (beta chain). Sequencing used immunoSEQ multiplex PCR; TCRdb keeps in-frame clones, though not all of them. Among about 45,000 clones listed, approximately 89% were seen once. With 0 bases removed from V and 7 bases from J, the gap between germline ends came to 12 bases. Per the germline V gene, CDR1 is MNHEY and CDR2 is SVGAGI. This CDR3 has 15 amino acids. This record belongs to a study of T cell changes during pregnancy in multiple sclerosis. The receptor's source is a female donor with multiple sclerosis, enrolled in a pregnancy study. The chain couples TRBV6-5 to TRBJ1-4; D unresolved. The sample in question was CD8+ T cells from peripheral blood mononuclear cells, obtained in the second trimester of pregnancy. This CDR3 is CASSYSGGVGEKLFF. The CDR3 DNA is TGTGCCAGCAGTTACTCCGGCGGGGTGGGTGAAAAACTGTTTTTT.